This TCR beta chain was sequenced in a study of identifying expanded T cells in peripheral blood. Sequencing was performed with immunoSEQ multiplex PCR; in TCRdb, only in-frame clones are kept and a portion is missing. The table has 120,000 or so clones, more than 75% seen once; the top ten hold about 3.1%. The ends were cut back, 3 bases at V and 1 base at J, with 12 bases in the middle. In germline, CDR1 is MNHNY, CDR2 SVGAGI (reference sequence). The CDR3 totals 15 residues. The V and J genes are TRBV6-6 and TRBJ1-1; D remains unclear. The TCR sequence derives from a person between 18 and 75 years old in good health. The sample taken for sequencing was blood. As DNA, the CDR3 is TGTGCCAGCAGTTATTCGTCCGGTACGAACACTGAAGCTTTCTTT. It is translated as CASSYSSGTNTEAFF.